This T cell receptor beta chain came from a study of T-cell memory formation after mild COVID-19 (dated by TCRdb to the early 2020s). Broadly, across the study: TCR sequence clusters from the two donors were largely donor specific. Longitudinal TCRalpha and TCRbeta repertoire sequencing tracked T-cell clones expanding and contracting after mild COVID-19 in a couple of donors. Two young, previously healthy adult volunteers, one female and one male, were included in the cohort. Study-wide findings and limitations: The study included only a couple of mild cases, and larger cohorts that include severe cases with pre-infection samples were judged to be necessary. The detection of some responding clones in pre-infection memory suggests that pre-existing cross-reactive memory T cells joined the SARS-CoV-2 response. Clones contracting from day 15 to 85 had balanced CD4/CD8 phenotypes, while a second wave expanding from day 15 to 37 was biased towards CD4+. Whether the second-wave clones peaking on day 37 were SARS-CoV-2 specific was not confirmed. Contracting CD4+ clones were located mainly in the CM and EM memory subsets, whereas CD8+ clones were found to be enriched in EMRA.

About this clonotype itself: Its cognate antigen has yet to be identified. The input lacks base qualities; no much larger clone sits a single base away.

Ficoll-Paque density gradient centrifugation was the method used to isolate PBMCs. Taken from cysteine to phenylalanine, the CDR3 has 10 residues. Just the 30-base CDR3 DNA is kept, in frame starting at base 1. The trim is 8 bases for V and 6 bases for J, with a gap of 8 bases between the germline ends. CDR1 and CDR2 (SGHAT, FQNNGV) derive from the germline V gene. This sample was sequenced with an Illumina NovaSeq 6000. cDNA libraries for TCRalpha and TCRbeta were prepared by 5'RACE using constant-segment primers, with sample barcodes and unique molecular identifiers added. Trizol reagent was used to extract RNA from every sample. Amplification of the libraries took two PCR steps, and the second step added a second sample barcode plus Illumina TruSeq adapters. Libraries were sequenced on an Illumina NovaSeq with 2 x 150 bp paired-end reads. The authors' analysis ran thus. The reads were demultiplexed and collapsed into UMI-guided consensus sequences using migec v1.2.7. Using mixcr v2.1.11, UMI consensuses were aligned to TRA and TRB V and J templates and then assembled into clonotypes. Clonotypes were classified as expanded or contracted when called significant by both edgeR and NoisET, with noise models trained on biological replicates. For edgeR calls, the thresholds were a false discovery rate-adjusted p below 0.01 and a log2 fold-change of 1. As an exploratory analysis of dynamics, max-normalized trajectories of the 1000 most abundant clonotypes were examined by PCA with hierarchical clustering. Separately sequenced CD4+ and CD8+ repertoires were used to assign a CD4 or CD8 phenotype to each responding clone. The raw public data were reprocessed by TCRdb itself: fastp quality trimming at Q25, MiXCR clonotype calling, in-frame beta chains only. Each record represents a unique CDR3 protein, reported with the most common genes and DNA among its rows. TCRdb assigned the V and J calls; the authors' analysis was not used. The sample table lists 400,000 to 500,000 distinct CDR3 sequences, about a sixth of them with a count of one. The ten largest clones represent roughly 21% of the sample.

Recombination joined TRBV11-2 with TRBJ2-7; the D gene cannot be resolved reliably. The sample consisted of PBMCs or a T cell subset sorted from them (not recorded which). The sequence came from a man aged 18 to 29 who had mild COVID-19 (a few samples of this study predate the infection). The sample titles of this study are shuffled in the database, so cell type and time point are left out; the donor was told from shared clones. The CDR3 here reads CASGLFEQYF. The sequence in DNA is TGTGCCAGCGGGTTATTCGAGCAGTACTTC.